This T cell receptor beta chain was retrieved from a study of metastatic and nonmetastatic thyroid tumors. Study information: Malignant and benign thyroid patients had repertoires compared in peripheral blood and tumor or nodule tissue.

This clone showed up many times. All patients were untreated before thyroid surgery. Authors' methods: Clinicopathological groups of papillary thyroid cancer showed CDR3 differences that were used to build a distant-metastasis classifier. MiXCR was used by TCRdb to re-call the PCR reads. The V and J calls come from TCRdb's annotation, not from the publication. The table shows 6,500 to 9,000 clones, with roughly two fifths occurring only once. Trimming removed 5 bases at V and 6 bases at J, with 16 bases between. The CDR3 length is 15 residues. CDR1 is KGHSH, CDR2 LQKENI, per germline. Material for sequencing was tumor tissue. The source of this sequence is a female donor with papillary thyroid cancer or a benign thyroid nodule (not recorded which). Some clones in this sample may be carry-over from other donors' samples. The rearrangement links TRBV18 to TRBJ2-2; no clear D. CDR3 loop: CASSEGSPESGELFF. The CDR3 DNA reads as TGTGCCAGCTCAGAAGGGTCACCCGAATCCGGGGAGCTGTTTTTT.